This T cell receptor (beta chain) appears in the sequencing data of a study of blood T cell repertoires in COVID-19. This CDR3 is built from 14 residues. Trimming pared 2 bases from V and 1 base from J, leaving 8 bases between. Looked up from germline, CDR1 is LGHDT and CDR2 is YNNKEL (reference sequence). This table comes from immunoSEQ multiplex PCR, and its TCRdb copy is limited to in-frame clones, with some not included. The sample lists about 230,000 clones, under 90% occurring once. Sequencing input: PBMCs or T cells enriched from blood (not recorded which). This clonotype was sampled from a woman aged 30 to 39 with acute COVID-19. The rearrangement uses TRBV3-1 (or the pseudogene TRBV3-2) and TRBJ1-1; no clear D. The CDR3 nucleotides read TGTGCCAGCAGCCAACGTCGGTGGAACACTGAAGCTTTCTTT. Translation: CASSQRRWNTEAFF.